Presented here are 26 T cell receptor beta chains from one specimen sequenced in a study of blood T cell repertoires in COVID-19. TCRdb's copy holds only in-frame clones and misses some; the assay was immunoSEQ multiplex PCR. The data show more than 80,000 clones, with about 70% seen just once and roughly 24% held by the top ten. The specimen sequenced was peripheral blood. All receptors come from a woman in her sixties in a cohort sampled during active or convalescent COVID-19.

The chain links TRBV3-1 (or the pseudogene TRBV3-2) to TRBJ1-1; 7 nucleotides agree with TRBD1. The length of the CDR3 is 15 residues. V dropped 4 bases and J dropped 1; count of bases not matched to a gene: 6. The V gene's germline CDR1 is LGHDT and CDR2 YNNKEL (reference sequence). CDR3 sequence (DNA): TGTGCCAGCAGCCGCCGACAGGGTTGGAACACTGAAGCTTTCTTT. Protein sequence: CASSRRQGWNTEAFF.

V usage is TRBV19 and J usage is TRBJ2-7; D possibly corresponds to TRBD1 (6 bases). With 9 bases removed from V and 3 bases from J, the gap between germline ends came to 21 bases. The CDR3 is made up of 15 amino acids. CDR1 LNHDA and CDR2 SQIVND come from the germline V gene (reference sequence). The CDR3 coding sequence is TGTGCCAGATTGCCCTGGACAGTCGGAGTCTACGAGCAGTACTTC. The encoded protein is CARLPWTVGVYEQYF.

The chain has TRBV7-9 and TRBJ2-3; 9 bases line up with TRBD2. J lost 4 bases, V lost 1 base, and 6 bases had no gene match. Germline-derived CDR1 and CDR2 are SEHNR and FQNEAQ (reference sequence). The CDR3 totals 16 residues. This CDR3 is CASSLVAGGLADTQYF. DNA of the CDR3: TGTGCCAGCAGCTTAGTTGCGGGGGGGCTGGCAGATACGCAGTATTTT.

The V and J genes are TRBV4-1 and TRBJ2-5; 7 bases line up with TRBD2. Looked up from germline, CDR1 is MGHRA and CDR2 is YSYEKL. V dropped 0 bases and J dropped 5; count of bases not matched to a gene: 6. The CDR3 runs 15 residues. This chain's CDR3 is CASSQEGAGVETQYF. The CDR3 nucleotides are TGCGCCAGCAGCCAAGAAGGGGCGGGGGTTGAGACCCAGTACTTC.

V usage is TRBV6-6 and J usage is TRBJ2-3; D gene uncertain. The CDR3 length is 15 residues. Germline V gives CDR1 MNHNY, CDR2 SVGAGI (reference sequence). The ends were cut back, 6 bases at V and 0 bases at J, with 13 bases in the middle. CDR3 region: CASSQARTSTDTQYF. Here the CDR3 DNA reads TGTGCCAGCAGCCAGGCGCGCACAAGCACAGATACGCAGTATTTT.

CDR3 region: CASTKGQSFVSPLHF. The DNA for the CDR3 is TGTGCCAGCACCAAAGGACAAAGCTTTGTTTCACCCCTCCACTTT. This chain connects TRBV3-1 (or the pseudogene TRBV3-2) to TRBJ1-6, with D perhaps matching TRBD1 (5 bases). Germline V gene data show CDR1 as LGHDT and CDR2 as YNNKEL (reference sequence). Trimming removed 7 bases from V and 9 bases from J, with 19 bases in between. This CDR3 spans 15 amino acids.

The J gene is TRBJ2-2, the V gene TRBV4-2, with D unclear. Germline V lookup: CDR1 LGHNA, CDR2 YNFKEQ. The CDR3 runs 13 residues. V was pared by 4 bases and J by 3 bases, with 6 bases between. The CDR3 loop reads CASSRGYTGELFF. The CDR3 DNA reads as TGTGCCAGCAGCCGCGGTTACACCGGGGAGCTGTTTTTT.

The chain is built from TRBV4-2 and TRBJ2-3; a possible D gene is TRBD1 (6 bases). The V gene's germline CDR1 is LGHNA and CDR2 YNFKEQ. V was trimmed by 1 base and J by 1 base, leaving 15 bases between them. The CDR3 sequence is 17 residues long. DNA for the CDR3: TGTGCCAGCAGCCAAGGGGGGCAAGGGCTCGGCACAGATACGCAGTATTTT. As protein: CASSQGGQGLGTDTQYF.

The sample holds a few counts of this clone. The rearrangement uses TRBV19 and TRBJ2-3; a possible D gene is TRBD1 (6 bases). The ends were cut back, 0 bases at V and 4 bases at J, with 17 bases in the middle. CDR1 is LNHDA, CDR2 SQIVND, per germline (reference sequence). The CDR3 runs 17 residues. The CDR3 spells CASSIETPLQGADTQYF. The DNA for the CDR3 is TGTGCCAGTAGTATAGAAACCCCTTTACAGGGAGCAGATACGCAGTATTTT.

There are a few counts of this clone. The rearrangement joins TRBV21-1 to TRBJ2-1; the table calls TRBD2, which could not be checked here. TRBV21-1 constitutes a pseudogene. This CDR3 is built from 23 residues. The CDR3 spells CASSKAQGAPGTSGGPGPNEQFF. The DNA for the CDR3 is TGTGCCAGCAGCAAAGCGCAGGGCGCCCCCGGGACTAGCGGGGGGCCCGGCCCTAATGAGCAGTTCTTC.

The V and J genes are TRBV19 and TRBJ2-7; a possible D gene is TRBD2 (5 bases). Germline CDR1 reads LNHDA; CDR2 reads SQIVND (reference sequence). V was trimmed by 4 bases and J by 0 bases, leaving 16 bases between them. The CDR3 runs to 16 residues. The CDR3 bases are TGTGCCAGTAGTACTCCCGGGGTCCTAGGCTCCTACGAGCAGTACTTC. Its translation: CASSTPGVLGSYEQYF.

The chain recombines TRBV6-5 with TRBJ2-5, with 12 bases that match TRBD2. Trimming at V came to 7 bases and at J to 4 bases, leaving 7 bases not matched to a gene. Germline V lookup: CDR1 MNHEY, CDR2 SVGAGI. This CDR3 spans 15 amino acids. The DNA for the CDR3 is TGTGCCAGCAAAAAACTAGCGGGGGGTCGAGAGACCCAGTACTTC. Translating gives CASKKLAGGRETQYF.

The chain has TRBV10-3 and TRBJ1-5; 11 positions agree with TRBD1. Germline values: CDR1 ENHRY, CDR2 SYGVKD. With V trimmed by 2 bases and J by 7 bases, 10 bases remained unmatched. The CDR3 consists of 17 residues. In DNA, the CDR3 is TGTGCCATCAGTGAGACCATTACGGGACAGGGGGGGCAGCCCCAGCATTTT. Translated, it gives CAISETITGQGGQPQHF.

V and J are TRBV14 and TRBJ2-1; 10 positions agree with TRBD2. J lost 1 base, V lost 3 bases, and 6 bases had no gene match. The CDR3 covers 17 residues. Germline V gene sequence: CDR1 SGHDN, CDR2 FVKESK. The CDR3 coding sequence is TGTGCCAGCAGCCACCTAGCGGGGGTGGGTTCCTACAATGAGCAGTTCTTC. Its protein is CASSHLAGVGSYNEQFF.

The chain employs TRBV29-1 and TRBJ1-1; 9 bases map to TRBD1. CDR3 length equals 14 residues. Trimming cost V 5 bases and J 3 bases; bases outside gene matches: 7. CDR1 and CDR2 (germline): SQVTM, ANQGSEA. As DNA, the CDR3 is TGCAGCGTTACCCGGGACAGGGTTTACACTGAAGCTTTCTTT. The encoded protein is CSVTRDRVYTEAFF.

This clone has only a few counts. The rearrangement links TRBV19 to TRBJ1-6; perhaps TRBD1 as D (5 bases). Germline V gene sequence: CDR1 LNHDA, CDR2 SQIVND (reference sequence). V was clipped by 6 bases and J by 5 bases, with 8 bases between them. This CDR3 spans 13 amino acids. The CDR3 bases are TGTGCCAGTAGGGACATCGATAATTCACCCCTCCACTTT. It is translated as CASRDIDNSPLHF.

This chain links TRBV5-6 with TRBJ1-2; tentative D call: TRBD1 (5 bases). CDR1 and CDR2 from the germline V gene are SGHDT and YYEEEE. The CDR3 totals 13 residues. Deletions cut 2 bases from V and 8 bases from J, with 13 bases between. This CDR3 reads CASSLSGRKGYTF. The CDR3 coding sequence is TGTGCCAGCAGCTTATCAGGGAGGAAGGGCTACACCTTC.

The rearrangement joins TRBV5-1 to TRBJ2-7, with 11 bases identical to TRBD1. The CDR3 is made up of 18 amino acids. With 2 bases clipped from V and 1 base from J, the junction kept 11 bases outside the gene matches. CDR1 and CDR2 (germline): SGHRS, YFSETQ. The CDR3 DNA is TGCGCCAGCAGCTTCAGGACAGGGGGCATAGGGGATTCCTACGAGCAGTACTTC. It yields the protein CASSFRTGGIGDSYEQYF. The whole variable domain, filled in from reference TRBV5-1 and TRBJ2-7, reads KAGVTQTPRYLIKTRGQQVTLSCSPISGHRSVSWYQQTPGQGLQFLFEYFSETQRNKGNFPGRFSGRQFSNSRSEMNVSTLELGDSALYLCASSFRTGGIGDSYEQYFGPGTRLTVT.

This clone has just a few counts. V gene TRBV2 combines with J gene TRBJ2-7, with D possibly being TRBD1 (6 bases). The CDR3 totals 13 residues. Germline values: CDR1 SNHLY, CDR2 FYNNEI. V lost 7 bases and J 6 bases, leaving 16 bases between the germline ends. This CDR3 reads CASNGRQGSEQYF. CDR3 DNA: TGTGCCAGCAACGGCAGGCAGGGGTCCGAGCAGTACTTC.

The chain recombines TRBV15 with TRBJ2-3; 12 nucleotides line up with TRBD1. There are 20 residues in the CDR3. In germline, CDR1 is LNHNV, CDR2 YYDKDF (reference sequence). The V and J ends lost 6 bases and 0 bases, in that order; junction bases with no gene match: 16. The CDR3 spells CATRGGVGTGGERSTDTQYF. The CDR3 region has the DNA TGTGCCACCAGGGGAGGAGTAGGGACAGGGGGCGAACGGAGCACAGATACGCAGTATTTT.

V and J are TRBV4-3 and TRBJ2-3; D is unclear. The CDR3 length is 16 residues. Germline CDR1 LGHNA, CDR2 YSLEER. V gave up 1 base and J gave up 1 base, with 12 bases separating them. The CDR3 coding sequence is TGCGCCAGCAGCCAAGTGTCTGCCTACCGCACAGATACGCAGTATTTT. As protein: CASSQVSAYRTDTQYF.

The gene calls are TRBV10-1 and TRBJ1-1, with 8 nucleotides matching TRBD1. This CDR3 contains 15 residues. Germline loops: CDR1 WNHNN, CDR2 SYGVQD (reference sequence). The V gene end was trimmed by 0 bases and the J gene end by 8 bases; junction bases not matched to a gene: 8. The CDR3 DNA reads TGCGCCAGCAGTGAGTCACGGACAGGGTCGACCGAAGCTTTCTTT. Residues: CASSESRTGSTEAFF.

The chain is built from TRBV28 and TRBJ2-2; tentatively, D is TRBD1 (5 bases). Germline CDR1 and CDR2: MDHEN and SYDVKM. The CDR3 spans 17 residues. Trimming shortened V by 4 bases and J by 4 bases, and 19 bases separated the two germline ends. The CDR3 DNA reads TGTGCCAGCAGTTCGTCCGGGTGGGGCAGTCCCACCGGGGAGCTGTTTTTT. Amino acid sequence: CASSSSGWGSPTGELFF.

Only one count was recorded for this clone. The chain employs TRBV7-2 and TRBJ2-5; no definite D call. Looked up from germline, CDR1 is SGHTA and CDR2 is FQGNSA. The CDR3 sequence is 13 residues long. Trimming pared 1 base from V and 2 bases from J, leaving 5 bases between. The CDR3 DNA reads as TGTGCCAGCAGCTTAGTTCCTCAAGAGACCCAGTACTTC. This sequence encodes CASSLVPQETQYF.

The gene calls are TRBV7-3 and TRBJ2-1, with 13 bases identical to TRBD2. This CDR3 region has 16 residues. The germline V gene has CDR1 SGHTA and CDR2 FQGTGA. V lost 5 bases and J lost 4; bases outside the gene matches: 5. The CDR3 reads CASSTSGGAFYNEQFF. CDR3 nucleotide sequence: TGTGCCAGCAGCACTAGCGGGGGGGCATTTTACAATGAGCAGTTCTTC. The variable domain in full, with the rest retrieved from reference TRBV7-3 and TRBJ2-1, is GAGVSQTPSNKVTEKGKYVELRCDPISGHTALYWYRQSLGQGPEFLIYFQGTGAADDSGLPNDRFFAVRPEGSVSTLKIQRTERGDSAVYLCASSTSGGAFYNEQFFGPGTRLTVL.

This sequence joins TRBV9 and TRBJ2-5; 8 bases are a match to TRBD2. V trimming: 0 bases; J trimming: 3 bases; junction bases outside the gene matches: 7. The CDR3 extends over 16 amino acids. CDR1 is SGDLS, CDR2 YYNGEE, per germline. CDR3 sequence (DNA): TGTGCCAGCAGCGTAGCCGGGACTAGTCCAGAAGAGACCCAGTACTTC. Residues: CASSVAGTSPEETQYF.